These T cell receptor beta chains were read from a single sample in a study of blood T cell repertoires in COVID-19. Generated by immunoSEQ multiplex PCR, the TCRdb table keeps only in-frame clones and is missing some. This sample has 240,000 or so clones, with roughly 86% found just once. Sequencing was carried out using peripheral blood. The source is a man older than 75 with acute or convalescent COVID-19. Each CDR3 is given with its conserved first and last residue. A D gene is named only where the DNA matches it firmly. Size is stated for part of the rows, as once, few or many counts, or as a class when the clone is expanded.

NA TRBJ2-2 NA TRBV6-5 CASSYSTSGELFF TGTGCCAGCAGTTACTCCACCAGCGGGGAGCTGTTTTTT
NA TRBJ1-5 few TRBV4-1 CASSPLQVPGPQHF TGCGCCAGCAGCCCCCTCCAGGTCCCAGGGCCCCAGCATTTT
NA TRBJ2-6 NA TRBV5-1 CASGRLSGANVLTF TGCGCCAGTGGGAGGCTCTCTGGGGCCAACGTCCTGACTTTC
TRBD1 TRBJ2-7 NA TRBV12-3/TRBV12-4 CASSFGQGPRQYF TGTGCCAGCAGTTTCGGACAGGGCCCCCGGCAGTACTTC
NA TRBJ1-6 few TRBV5-1 CASSLGESNSPLHF TGCGCCAGCAGCTTAGGGGAATCGAATTCACCCCTCCACTTT
NA TRBJ1-4 NA TRBV5-1 CASSRGPPGEKLFF TGCGCCAGCAGCCGAGGACCCCCGGGAGAAAAACTGTTTTTT
TRBD1 TRBJ1-2 few TRBV15 CATSQGNYGYTF TGTGCCACCTCACAGGGGAACTATGGCTACACCTTC
NA TRBJ2-3 once TRBV15 CATSRERGLTDTQYF TGTGCCACCAGCAGAGAAAGGGGCCTGACAGATACGCAGTATTTT
TRBD1 TRBJ1-5 NA TRBV19 CASSTDRGRGPYSNQPQHF TGTGCCAGTAGTACCGACAGGGGTAGGGGACCCTATAGCAATCAGCCCCAGCATTTT
TRBD1 TRBJ2-6 NA TRBV24-1 CATSDDRGVPGANVLTF TGTGCCACCAGTGACGACAGGGGGGTACCTGGGGCCAACGTCCTGACTTTC
TRBD1 TRBJ2-1 once TRBV7-8 CASSPPGQVYNEQFF TGTGCCAGCAGCCCCCCGGGACAGGTCTACAATGAGCAGTTCTTC
NA TRBJ1-4 NA TRBV25-1 CASSELREKLFF TGTGCCAGCAGTGAATTGAGAGAAAAACTGTTTTTT
NA TRBJ1-4 NA TRBV28 CASSPSLGGLGEKLFF TGTGCCAGCAGTCCTAGTCTTGGGGGCTTAGGTGAAAAACTGTTTTTT
NA TRBJ1-2 NA TRBV5-1 CASSWGSGGGYTF TGCGCCAGCAGCTGGGGGTCGGGAGGTGGCTACACCTTC
NA TRBJ1-6 NA TRBV2 CASSELGLLNSPLHF TGTGCCAGCAGTGAACTGGGCTTACTCAATTCACCCCTCCACTTT
NA TRBJ2-3 NA TRBV11-2 CASSFGVDSSTDTQYF TGTGCCAGCAGCTTCGGAGTCGACTCTAGCACAGATACGCAGTATTTT
TRBD1 TRBJ1-2 few TRBV5-1 CASTGQGGGYTF TGCGCCAGCACGGGACAGGGGGGCGGCTACACCTTC
NA TRBJ1-6 NA TRBV5-1 CASSLAGQGGSPLHF TGCGCCAGCAGCTTGGCGGGGCAGGGAGGGTCACCCCTCCACTTT
NA TRBJ2-7 NA TRBV5-1 CASSPSMGGISYEQYF TGCGCCAGCAGCCCCTCCATGGGGGGTATCTCCTACGAGCAGTACTTC
NA TRBJ1-2 NA TRBV5-4 CASSTGTGVYGYTF TGTGCCAGCAGCACTGGGACGGGAGTCTATGGCTACACCTTC
NA TRBJ1-3 NA TRBV5-7 CASSSMTQFRSGNTIYF TGTGCCAGCAGCTCAATGACACAGTTTCGCTCTGGAAACACCATATATTTT
NA TRBJ1-3 NA TRBV15 CATSRGGLGNTIYF TGTGCCACCAGCAGGGGGGGGCTAGGAAACACCATATATTTT
TRBD2 TRBJ2-7 NA TRBV6-5 CASSSPGGSSYEQYF TGTGCCAGCAGCTCCCCGGGCGGGAGCTCCTACGAGCAGTACTTC
TRBD1 TRBJ1-1 NA TRBV13 CASSLGLPGGNTEAFF TGTGCCAGCAGCTTAGGCCTTCCAGGGGGAAACACTGAAGCTTTCTTT
NA TRBJ1-1 NA TRBV28 CASSFPRKNTEAFF TGTGCCAGCAGTTTCCCCCGTAAGAACACTGAAGCTTTCTTT
TRBD2 TRBJ2-7 NA TRBV28 CASRGDLSSYEQYF TGTGCCAGCCGGGGGGATTTAAGCTCCTACGAGCAGTACTTC
TRBD1 TRBJ1-1 NA TRBV7-2 CASSLAGDSDTEAFF TGTGCCAGCAGCTTAGCAGGGGACAGCGATACTGAAGCTTTCTTT
NA TRBJ2-7 few TRBV3-1/TRBV3-2 CASSQKRQTNEQYF TGTGCCAGCAGCCAAAAGCGGCAAACCAACGAGCAGTACTTC
NA TRBJ2-1 NA TRBV3-1/TRBV3-2 CASSPFQGGNEQFF TGTGCCAGCAGCCCTTTTCAGGGGGGCAATGAGCAGTTCTTC
TRBD2 TRBJ2-3 NA TRBV27 CASTQLAGGDTQYF TGTGCCAGCACCCAACTAGCGGGGGGGGATACGCAGTATTTT
TRBD2 TRBJ2-1 NA TRBV2 CASRLAGGIKNEQFF TGTGCCAGCAGGTTAGCGGGGGGGATTAAAAATGAGCAGTTCTTC
NA TRBJ1-1 NA TRBV10-3 CATMGRGNTEAFF TGTGCCACGATGGGGAGGGGGAACACTGAAGCTTTCTTT
TRBD1 TRBJ2-5 NA TRBV28 CASSFGALTGDGETQYF TGTGCCAGCAGTTTCGGAGCCCTAACAGGGGACGGAGAGACCCAGTACTTC
TRBD1 TRBJ1-1 NA TRBV9 CASSVVAGGLATEAFF TGTGCCAGCAGCGTAGTTGCAGGGGGCCTGGCCACTGAAGCTTTCTTT
TRBD1 TRBJ1-1 NA TRBV5-4 CASSYGQGQAFF TGTGCCAGCAGCTACGGACAGGGACAAGCTTTCTTT
TRBD2 TRBJ2-2 NA TRBV7-7 CASGQTSGNTGELFF TGTGCTAGCGGCCAGACTAGCGGTAACACCGGGGAGCTGTTTTTT
NA TRBJ1-5 NA TRBV5-8 CASSLAGGSNQPQHF TGTGCCAGCAGCTTGGCCGGAGGGAGCAATCAGCCCCAGCATTTT
TRBD1 TRBJ2-7 NA TRBV5-1 CASSPTGTGAYEQYF TGCGCCAGCAGTCCGACGGGGACAGGGGCCTACGAGCAGTACTTC
NA TRBJ1-2 NA TRBV5-6 CASSQSPIYGYTF TGTGCCAGCAGCCAAAGCCCTATCTATGGCTACACCTTC
NA TRBJ1-5 NA TRBV6-6 CASRREDQPQHF TGTGCCAGCAGAAGGGAGGATCAGCCCCAGCATTTT
TRBD2 TRBJ2-1 NA TRBV11-3 CASSLGPTSGHEQFF TGTGCCAGCAGCTTAGGACCGACTAGCGGCCATGAGCAGTTCTTC
NA TRBJ1-1 NA TRBV28 CASFRGQRAEAFF TGTGCCAGCTTTCGAGGGCAGAGGGCTGAAGCTTTCTTT
NA TRBJ2-2 NA TRBV5-1 CASGKGTGELFF TGCGCCAGCGGTAAGGGGACCGGGGAGCTGTTTTTT
NA TRBJ2-1 NA TRBV7-2 CASSLGDFRYNEQFF TGTGCCAGCAGCTTAGGGGACTTTCGGTACAATGAGCAGTTCTTC
TRBD1 TRBJ2-7 NA TRBV7-2 CASSPRQGGPYEQYF TGTGCCAGCAGCCCTCGACAGGGGGGTCCCTACGAGCAGTACTTC
NA TRBJ2-1 NA TRBV5-6 CASSPKLSPYGAYNEQFF TGTGCCAGCAGCCCTAAATTAAGCCCTTACGGGGCCTACAATGAGCAGTTCTTC
TRBD1 TRBJ1-5 NA TRBV7-2 CASSLGTGGNQPQHF TGTGCCAGCAGCCTCGGGACAGGGGGCAATCAGCCCCAGCATTTT
TRBD1 TRBJ2-7 NA TRBV5-1 CASSPGTESSYEQYF TGCGCCAGCAGCCCCGGGACAGAAAGCTCCTACGAGCAGTACTTC
TRBD2 TRBJ2-3 NA TRBV9 CASSVVSGGHPDTQYF TGTGCCAGCAGCGTAGTTAGCGGGGGTCACCCAGATACGCAGTATTTT
TRBD1 TRBJ1-5 NA TRBV19 CASSDSPGGTQPQHF TGTGCCAGTAGCGACTCCCCAGGGGGGACACAGCCCCAGCATTTT
NA TRBJ1-1 NA TRBV6-6 CATGLTLRNTEAFF TGTGCCACCGGGTTAACATTGAGGAACACTGAAGCTTTCTTT
NA TRBJ1-1 NA TRBV5-4 CASSDPGQNTEAFF TGTGCCAGCAGCGACCCGGGACAGAACACTGAAGCTTTCTTT
TRBD2 TRBJ2-3 NA TRBV7-3 CASSWGLAGITDTQYF TGTGCCAGCAGCTGGGGGCTAGCGGGGATCACAGATACGCAGTATTTT
NA TRBJ1-1 NA TRBV10-1 CASSDGQGNTEAFF TGCGCCAGCAGTGACGGTCAGGGGAACACTGAAGCTTTCTTT
NA TRBJ1-5 NA TRBV19 CASSTQGHQPQHF TGTGCCAGTAGTACCCAGGGTCATCAGCCCCAGCATTTT
TRBD1 TRBJ1-2 NA TRBV28 CASRGRTGNGYTF TGTGCCAGCAGGGGGAGGACAGGGAATGGCTACACCTTC
TRBD1 TRBJ1-2 few TRBV5-1 CASSPAGGQELATF TGCGCCAGCAGCCCCGCCGGGGGACAGGAATTAGCCACCTTC
NA TRBJ1-5 NA TRBV2 CASSERGLGNQPQHF TGTGCCAGCAGTGAAAGGGGTTTGGGCAATCAGCCCCAGCATTTT